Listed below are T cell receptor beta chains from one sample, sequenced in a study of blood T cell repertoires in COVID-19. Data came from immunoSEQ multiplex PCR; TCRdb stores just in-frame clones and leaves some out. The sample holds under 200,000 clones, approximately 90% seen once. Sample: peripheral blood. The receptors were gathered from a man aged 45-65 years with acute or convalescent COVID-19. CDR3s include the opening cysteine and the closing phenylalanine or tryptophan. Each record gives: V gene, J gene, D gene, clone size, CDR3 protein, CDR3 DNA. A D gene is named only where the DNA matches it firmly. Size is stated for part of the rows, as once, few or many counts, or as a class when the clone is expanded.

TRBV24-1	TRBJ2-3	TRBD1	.	CATSDFHRGLADTQYF	TGTGCCACCAGTGATTTTCACAGGGGGCTGGCGGATACGCAGTATTTT
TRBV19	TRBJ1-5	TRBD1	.	CASAGTGGNQPQHF	TGTGCCAGCGCCGGGACAGGGGGAAATCAGCCCCAGCATTTT
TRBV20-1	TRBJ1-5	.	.	CSAGGRFNQPQHF	TGCAGTGCTGGTGGCAGGTTCAATCAGCCCCAGCATTTT
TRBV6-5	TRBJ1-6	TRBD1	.	CASAPDRPNSPLHF	TGTGCCAGCGCCCCGGACAGGCCTAATTCACCCCTCCACTTT
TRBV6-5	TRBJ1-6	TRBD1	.	CASSIGQGNNSPLHF	TGTGCCAGCAGTATTGGACAGGGGAACAATTCACCCCTCCACTTT
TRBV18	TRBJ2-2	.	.	CASSPSGDQNTGELFF	TGTGCCAGCTCCCCCTCAGGGGACCAGAACACCGGGGAGCTGTTTTTT
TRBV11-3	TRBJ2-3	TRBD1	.	CASRTKNRDRYTDTQYF	TGTGCCAGCAGGACGAAGAACCGGGACAGGTACACAGATACGCAGTATTTT
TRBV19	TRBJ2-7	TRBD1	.	CASSMSGQGRGYEQYF	TGTGCCAGTAGTATGAGCGGACAGGGGCGAGGATACGAGCAGTACTTC
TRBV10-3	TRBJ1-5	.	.	CAISDGNQPQHF	TGTGCCATCAGTGACGGCAATCAGCCCCAGCATTTT
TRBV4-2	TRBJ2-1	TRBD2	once	CASSQRGLAGVSSEQFF	TGTGCCAGCAGCCAGAGAGGACTAGCGGGAGTGTCTAGTGAGCAGTTCTTC
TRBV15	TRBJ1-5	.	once	CATSAWRDSGQPQHF	TGTGCCACCAGCGCCTGGAGGGACTCGGGTCAGCCCCAGCATTTT
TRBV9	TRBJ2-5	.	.	CASSVVGQRQETQYF	TGTGCCAGCAGCGTAGTTGGACAGCGTCAAGAGACCCAGTACTTC
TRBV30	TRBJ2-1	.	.	CAWGGRRGNEQFF	TGTGCCTGGGGTGGGCGTCGGGGCAATGAGCAGTTCTTC
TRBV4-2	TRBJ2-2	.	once	CASSQPGLGTGELFF	TGTGCCAGCAGCCAACCGGGGTTGGGCACCGGGGAGCTGTTTTTT
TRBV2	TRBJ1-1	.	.	CASSETGSEAFF	TGTGCCAGCAGTGAAACCGGGAGTGAAGCTTTCTTT
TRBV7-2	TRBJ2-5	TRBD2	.	CASSLSTSGGQETQYF	TGTGCCAGCAGCTTATCGACTAGCGGGGGGCAAGAGACCCAGTACTTC
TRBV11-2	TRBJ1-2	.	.	CASSLNSYVNYGYTF	TGTGCCAGCAGCTTAAACAGCTACGTGAACTATGGCTACACCTTC
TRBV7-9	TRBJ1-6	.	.	CAHEPLGFGSPLHF	TGTGCTCACGAGCCCCTTGGTTTTGGTTCACCCCTCCACTTT
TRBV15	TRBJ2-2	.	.	CATSIPRNTGELFF	TGTGCCACCAGCATTCCCAGGAACACCGGGGAGCTGTTTTTT
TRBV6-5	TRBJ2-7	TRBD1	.	CASSLTGDHEQYF	TGTGCCAGCAGCCTGACAGGGGACCACGAGCAGTACTTC
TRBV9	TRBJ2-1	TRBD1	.	CASSVGDREYNEQFF	TGTGCCAGCAGCGTAGGGGACAGGGAGTACAATGAGCAGTTCTTC
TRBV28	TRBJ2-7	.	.	CASSLQSGGSLEQYF	TGTGCCAGCAGTTTACAAAGCGGAGGTTCCCTCGAGCAGTACTTC
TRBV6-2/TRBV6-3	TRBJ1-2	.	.	CASSYSSGSGYTF	TGTGCCAGCAGTTACTCGAGCGGGAGTGGCTACACCTTC
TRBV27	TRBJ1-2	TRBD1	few	CASRGVTGPNYGYTF	TGTGCCAGCAGGGGGGTGACAGGGCCAAACTATGGCTACACCTTC
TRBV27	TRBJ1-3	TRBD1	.	CASRTGGPGNTIYF	TGTGCCAGCAGAACAGGGGGCCCTGGAAACACCATATATTTT
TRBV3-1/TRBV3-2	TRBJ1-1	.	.	CASSQGNRDTEAFF	TGTGCCAGCAGCCAAGGGAATCGGGACACTGAAGCTTTCTTT
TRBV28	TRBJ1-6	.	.	CASRPRPGSPLHF	TGTGCCAGCAGACCCAGACCAGGGTCACCCCTCCACTTT
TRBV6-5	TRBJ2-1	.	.	CASGPSRSYNEQFF	TGTGCCAGCGGTCCTTCTAGATCCTACAATGAGCAGTTCTTC
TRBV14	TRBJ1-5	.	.	CASSQIRGRGYSNQPQHF	TGTGCCAGCAGCCAAATCAGGGGTCGCGGTTATAGCAATCAGCCCCAGCATTTT
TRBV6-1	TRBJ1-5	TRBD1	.	CASSEQQGYQPQHF	TGTGCCAGCAGTGAACAACAGGGGTATCAGCCCCAGCATTTT
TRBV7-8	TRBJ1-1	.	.	CASSLRGTMNTEAFF	TGTGCCAGCAGCTTACGGGGTACAATGAACACTGAAGCTTTCTTT
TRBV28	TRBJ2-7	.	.	CASTTTGRGEQYF	TGTGCCAGCACCACGACAGGGCGGGGCGAGCAGTACTTC
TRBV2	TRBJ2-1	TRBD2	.	CASLGRAGASSYNEQFF	TGTGCCAGCCTCGGGAGGGCGGGGGCTAGCTCCTACAATGAGCAGTTCTTC
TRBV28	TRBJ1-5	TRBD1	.	CASSLMSRDRFPQHF	TGTGCCAGCAGTTTAATGTCCCGGGACAGGTTTCCCCAGCATTTT
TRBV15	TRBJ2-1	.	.	CATSRTPGTHYNEQFF	TGTGCCACCAGCCGAACCCCCGGGACACACTACAATGAGCAGTTCTTC
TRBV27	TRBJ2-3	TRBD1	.	CASSVYRGSGTDTQYF	TGTGCCAGCAGTGTCTACAGGGGATCTGGGACAGATACGCAGTATTTT
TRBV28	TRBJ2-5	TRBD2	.	CASSFGPGLGQETQYF	TGTGCCAGCAGTTTCGGACCCGGACTAGGCCAAGAGACCCAGTACTTC
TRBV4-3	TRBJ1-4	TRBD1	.	CASSQGDRNEKLFF	TGCGCCAGCAGCCAAGGGGACAGGAATGAAAAACTGTTTTTT
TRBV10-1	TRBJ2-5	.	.	CASSENTQETQYF	TGCGCCAGCAGTGAGAATACACAAGAGACCCAGTACTTC
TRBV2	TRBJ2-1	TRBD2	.	CASGGTSANNEQFF	TGTGCCAGCGGTGGGACTAGCGCAAACAATGAGCAGTTCTTC
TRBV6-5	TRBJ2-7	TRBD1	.	CASSRRDSRYEQYF	TGTGCCAGCAGCCGCCGGGACAGCCGATACGAGCAGTACTTC
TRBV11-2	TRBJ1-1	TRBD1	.	CASRGQGAHTEAFF	TGTGCCAGCAGGGGACAGGGGGCCCACACTGAAGCTTTCTTT
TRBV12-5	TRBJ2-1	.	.	CASGTELRNEQFF	TGTGCTAGTGGGACAGAGCTGCGCAATGAGCAGTTCTTC
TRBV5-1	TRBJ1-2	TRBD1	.	CASSPRTGDGYTF	TGCGCCAGCAGCCCACGGACAGGGGATGGCTACACCTTC
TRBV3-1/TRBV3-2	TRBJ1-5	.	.	CASSQGGNQPQHF	TGTGCCAGCAGCCAAGGCGGCAATCAGCCCCAGCATTTT
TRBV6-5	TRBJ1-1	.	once	CASSYSTGGGTEAFF	TGTGCCAGCAGTTACTCGACCGGGGGGGGGACTGAAGCTTTCTTT
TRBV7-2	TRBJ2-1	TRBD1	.	CASNLDRVNEQFF	TGTGCCAGCAACCTGGACAGGGTCAATGAGCAGTTCTTC
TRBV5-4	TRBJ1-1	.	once	CASSLRGGLNTEAFF	TGTGCCAGCAGCTTGCGGGGGGGCCTGAACACTGAAGCTTTCTTT
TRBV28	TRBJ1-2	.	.	CASRSQGYGYTF	TGTGCCAGCAGATCCCAGGGCTATGGCTACACCTTC
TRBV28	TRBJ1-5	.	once	CASSLGGSQPQHF	TGTGCCAGCAGTTTAGGGGGGTCTCAGCCCCAGCATTTT
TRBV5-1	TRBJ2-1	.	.	CASSLTGNEQFF	TGCGCCAGCAGCTTGACAGGAAATGAGCAGTTCTTC
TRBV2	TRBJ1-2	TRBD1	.	CASGGTGHYGYTF	TGTGCCAGCGGCGGGACAGGCCACTATGGCTACACCTTC
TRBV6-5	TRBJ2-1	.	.	CASSYSGRSEQFF	TGTGCCAGCAGTTACTCTGGGAGAAGTGAGCAGTTCTTC
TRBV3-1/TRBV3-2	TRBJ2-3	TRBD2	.	CASSQAGLAWDTQYF	TGTGCCAGCAGCCAAGCCGGACTAGCATGGGATACGCAGTATTTT
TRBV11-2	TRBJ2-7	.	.	CASSLTGGRSYEQYF	TGTGCCAGCAGCTTAACCGGAGGGCGCTCCTACGAGCAGTACTTC
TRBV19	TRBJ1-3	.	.	CASYGPPGQGNTIYF	TGTGCCAGCTACGGACCTCCGGGACAAGGAAACACCATATATTTT
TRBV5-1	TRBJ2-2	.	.	CASSLAETANTGELFF	TGCGCCAGCAGCTTGGCTGAGACTGCGAACACCGGGGAGCTGTTTTTT
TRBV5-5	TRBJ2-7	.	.	CASSMRTTYEQYF	TGTGCCAGCAGCATGAGGACAACCTACGAGCAGTACTTC
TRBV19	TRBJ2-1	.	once	CASTGSLYNEQFF	TGTGCCAGCACAGGGAGTTTGTACAATGAGCAGTTCTTC
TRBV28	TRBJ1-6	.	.	CASTIRRDSPLHF	TGTGCCAGCACCATCCGCCGGGATTCACCCCTCCACTTT